This TCR beta chain was captured in a study of blood T cell repertoires in COVID-19. This table comes from immunoSEQ multiplex PCR, and its TCRdb copy is limited to in-frame clones, with some not included. The sample lists some 270,000 clones, approximately 85% occurring once. Germline trimming cut 8 bases from V and 8 bases from J; bases unmatched to any gene: 2. Germline V gene sequence: CDR1 SNHLY, CDR2 FYNNEI. The CDR3 has 12 residues. Sequenced sample: PBMCs or T cells enriched from blood (not recorded which). The chain employs TRBV2 and TRBJ1-6; 8 bases fit TRBD1. The receptor was derived from a woman aged 25 to 45 who had recovered from COVID-19. DNA for the CDR3: TGTGCCAGCGGACAGGGTGATTCACCCCTCCACTTT. As protein: CASGQGDSPLHF.